One and the same sample provided the 2 T cell receptor beta chains below, sequenced in a study of metastatic and nonmetastatic thyroid tumors. Patients were all untreated before their thyroid surgery. TCRdb re-called the PCR reads with MiXCR. The sample carries 35,000 to 50,000 clones, 4% to 5% recorded once. Material: blood. These receptor sequences come from a female donor with papillary thyroid cancer or a benign thyroid nodule (not recorded which). Some clones in this sample may be carry-over from other donors' samples.

The sample holds many counts of this clone. The CDR3 loop reads CASSFSTFRVDTQYF. In DNA form, the CDR3 reads TGTGCCAGCAGCTTTTCAACATTTCGAGTAGATACGCAGTATTTT. This chain uses TRBV11-2 with TRBJ2-3; D unclear. The CDR3 has 15 amino acids. The V end lost 3 bases, the J end lost 5 bases, and 15 bases lay between the germline ends. From germline, CDR1 is SGHAT and CDR2 FQNNGV.

The chain combines TRBV11-2 with TRBJ1-1, with 7 bases fitting TRBD1. Losses at the gene ends were 3 bases for V and 6 bases for J; bases not matched to a gene: 7. The CDR3 sequence is 14 residues long. Looked up from germline, CDR1 is SGHAT and CDR2 is FQNNGV. CDR3 protein: CASSFMARGAEAFF. The CDR3 DNA reads as TGTGCCAGCAGCTTTATGGCCAGGGGGGCTGAAGCTTTCTTT.